A single sample is the source of the 5 T cell receptor beta chains below, sequenced in a study of identical twins. One entry per CDR3 protein, called by TCRdb with MiXCR from the 5' RACE reads. The data contain 210,000 or so distinct CDR3 sequences, roughly 15% of them singletons. This sample also appeared in a second study, on T cells expressing NK-cell markers.

Sequencing was done on a sample of CD8+ T cells sorted from blood. The source of these receptors is a woman between 18 and 29 years old in good health.

This clonotype was observed a few times. The chain has TRBV6-2 or TRBV6-3 and TRBJ1-5; D uncertain. CDR1 is MNHEY, CDR2 SVGEGT, per germline. The CDR3 is 14 amino acids. The germline V and J ends were trimmed by 7 bases and 0 bases, with 10 bases remaining between them. CDR3 sequence reads: CASTRTGSNQPQHF. The CDR3 DNA follows: TGTGCCAGCACCCGGACGGGTAGCAATCAGCCCCAGCATTTT.

This clonotype was recorded a few times. The chain carries TRBV5-1 and TRBJ1-5; D gene uncertain. The CDR3 covers 13 residues. Germline V gene data show CDR1 as SGHRS and CDR2 as YFSETQ. Trimming left V 0 bases short and J 3 bases short, with 4 bases between. The CDR3 coding sequence is TGCGCCAGCAGCTTGGTTCCCAATCAGCCCCAGCATTTT. Its protein product is CASSLVPNQPQHF.

Regarding this clonotype: A read error may account for a junction end that differs from germline. The gene calls are TRBV7-4 and TRBJ2-5; tentatively, D is TRBD1 (6 bases). CDR1 is SGHVT and CDR2 is SQSDAQ in the germline V gene. The CDR3 covers 15 residues. CDR3 sequence: CASSLAGQSQETQYF. The CDR3 bases are TGTGCCAGCAGCCTAGCCGGACAGTCCCAAGAGACCCAGTACTTC.

The genes are TRBV6-1 and TRBJ2-5; TRBD2 agrees at 8 bases. The CDR3 is 13 amino acids. Germline assignment: CDR1 MNHNS and CDR2 SASEGT. Unmatched junction bases numbered 7, after V lost 6 bases and J lost 7 bases. Written as DNA, the CDR3 is TGTGCCAGCAGCCTCCCGGGGGGGTTGACCCAGTACTTC. This codes for CASSLPGGLTQYF.

The V and J genes are TRBV5-6 and TRBJ1-2; no firm D call. The germline V gene encodes CDR1 SGHDT and CDR2 YYEEEE. Trimming removed 4 bases at V and 8 bases at J, with 15 bases between. CDR3 length: 13 amino acids. The CDR3 DNA follows: TGTGCCAGCAGCCTCGTGCGGGAGGAAGGCTACACCTTC. Translation: CASSLVREEGYTF.